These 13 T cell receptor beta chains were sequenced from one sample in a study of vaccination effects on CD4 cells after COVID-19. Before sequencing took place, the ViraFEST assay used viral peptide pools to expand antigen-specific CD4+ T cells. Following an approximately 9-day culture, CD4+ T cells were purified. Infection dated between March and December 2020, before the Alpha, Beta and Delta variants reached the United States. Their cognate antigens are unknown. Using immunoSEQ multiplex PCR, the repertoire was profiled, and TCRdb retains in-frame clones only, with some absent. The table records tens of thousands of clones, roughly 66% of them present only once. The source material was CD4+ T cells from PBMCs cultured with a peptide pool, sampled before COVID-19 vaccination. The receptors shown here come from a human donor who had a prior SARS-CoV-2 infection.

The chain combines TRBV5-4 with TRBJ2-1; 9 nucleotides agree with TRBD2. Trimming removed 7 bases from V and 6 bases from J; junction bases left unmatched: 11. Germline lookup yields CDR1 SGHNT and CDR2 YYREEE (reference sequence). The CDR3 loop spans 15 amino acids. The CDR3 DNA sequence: TGTGCCAGCTCTCGGGCGGGGGGGCAAGGCAATGAGCAGTTCTTC. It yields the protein CASSRAGGQGNEQFF.

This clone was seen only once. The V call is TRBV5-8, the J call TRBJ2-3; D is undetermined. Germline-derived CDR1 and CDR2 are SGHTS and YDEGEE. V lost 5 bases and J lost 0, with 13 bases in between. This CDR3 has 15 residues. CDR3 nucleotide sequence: TGTGCCAGCAGTCAGTTCTACATGAGCACAGATACGCAGTATTTT. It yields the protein CASSQFYMSTDTQYF.

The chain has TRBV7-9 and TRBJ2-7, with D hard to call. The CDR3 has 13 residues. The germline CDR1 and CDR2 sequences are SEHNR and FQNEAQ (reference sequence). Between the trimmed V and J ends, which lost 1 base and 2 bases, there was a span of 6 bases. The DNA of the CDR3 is TGTGCCAGCAGCTTAGACAGTCCCTACGAGCAGTACTTC. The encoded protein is CASSLDSPYEQYF.

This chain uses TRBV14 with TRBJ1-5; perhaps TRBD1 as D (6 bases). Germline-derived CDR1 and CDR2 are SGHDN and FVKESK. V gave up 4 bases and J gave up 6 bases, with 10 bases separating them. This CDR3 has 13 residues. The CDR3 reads CASSRGLGQPQHF. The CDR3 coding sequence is TGTGCCAGCAGCCGGGGGCTGGGTCAGCCCCAGCATTTT.

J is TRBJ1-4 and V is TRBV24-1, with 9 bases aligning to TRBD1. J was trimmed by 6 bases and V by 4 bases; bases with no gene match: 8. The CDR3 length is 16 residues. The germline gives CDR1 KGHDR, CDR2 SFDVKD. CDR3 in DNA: TGTGCCACCAGTGAGAGGTGGGACAGGGTTGATGAAAAACTGTTTTTT. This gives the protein CATSERWDRVDEKLFF.

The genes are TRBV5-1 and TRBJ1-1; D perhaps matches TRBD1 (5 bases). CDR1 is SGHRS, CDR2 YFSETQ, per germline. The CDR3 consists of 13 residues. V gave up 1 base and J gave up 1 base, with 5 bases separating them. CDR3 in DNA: TGCGCCAGCAGCTTGAGGGGGAACACTGAAGCTTTCTTT. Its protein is CASSLRGNTEAFF.

DNA of the CDR3: TGTGCCAGCAGCTCGGCGAGGGGTTCGGTTGGCTACACCTTC. The encoded protein is CASSSARGSVGYTF. The chain is built from TRBV11-2 and TRBJ1-2; possible D gene TRBD1, 5 bases. CDR1 is SGHAT, CDR2 FQNNGV, per germline. The V end was cut by 4 bases, the J end by 7 bases, with 16 bases between. The CDR3 consists of 14 residues.

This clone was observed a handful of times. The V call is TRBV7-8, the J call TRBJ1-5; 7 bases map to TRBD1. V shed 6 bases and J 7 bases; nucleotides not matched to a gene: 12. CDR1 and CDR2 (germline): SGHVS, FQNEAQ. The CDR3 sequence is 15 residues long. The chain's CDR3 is CASSLTRDRWQPQHF. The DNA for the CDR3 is TGTGCCAGCAGTTTGACACGGGACAGATGGCAGCCCCAGCATTTT.

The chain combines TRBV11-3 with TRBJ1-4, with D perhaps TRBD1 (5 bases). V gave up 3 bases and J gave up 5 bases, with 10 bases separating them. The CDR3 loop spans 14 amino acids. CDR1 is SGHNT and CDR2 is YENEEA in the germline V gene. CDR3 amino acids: CASSFDRANEKLFF. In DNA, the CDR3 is TGTGCCAGCAGCTTCGACAGAGCAAATGAAAAACTGTTTTTT.

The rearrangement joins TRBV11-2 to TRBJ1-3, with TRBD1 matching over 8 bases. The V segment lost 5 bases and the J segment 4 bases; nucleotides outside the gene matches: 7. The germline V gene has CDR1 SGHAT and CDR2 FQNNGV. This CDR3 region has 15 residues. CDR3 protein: CASSPTGESGNTIYF. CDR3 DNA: TGTGCCAGCAGCCCGACAGGGGAGTCGGGAAACACCATATATTTT. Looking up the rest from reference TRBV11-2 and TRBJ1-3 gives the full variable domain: EAGVAQSPRYKIIEKRQSVAFWCNPISGHATLYWYQQILGQGPKLLIQFQNNGVVDDSQLPKDRFSAERLKGVDSTLKIQPAKLEDSAVYLCASSPTGESGNTIYFGEGSWLTVV.

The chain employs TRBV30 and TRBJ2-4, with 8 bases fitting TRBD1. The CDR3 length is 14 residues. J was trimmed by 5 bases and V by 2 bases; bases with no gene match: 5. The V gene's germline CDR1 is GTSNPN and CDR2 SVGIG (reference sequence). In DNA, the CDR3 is TGTGCCTGGAGTAGGACAGGGAAACAAAACATTCAGTACTTC. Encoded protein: CAWSRTGKQNIQYF. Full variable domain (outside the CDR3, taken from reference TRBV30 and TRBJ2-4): SQTIHQWPATLVQPVGSPLSLECTVEGTSNPNLYWYRQAAGRGLQLLFYSVGIGQISSEVPQNLSASRPQDRQFILSSKKLLLSDSGFYLCAWSRTGKQNIQYFGAGTRLSVL.

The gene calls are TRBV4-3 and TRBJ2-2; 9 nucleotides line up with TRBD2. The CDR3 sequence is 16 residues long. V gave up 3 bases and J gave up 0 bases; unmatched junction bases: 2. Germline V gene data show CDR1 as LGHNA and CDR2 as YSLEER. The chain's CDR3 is CASSQLAGSNTGELFF. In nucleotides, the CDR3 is TGCGCCAGCAGCCAGCTAGCGGGATCGAACACCGGGGAGCTGTTTTTT.

In nucleotides, the CDR3 is TGTGCCAGCACCCCGTCGTGGCAGGGCACAGATACGCAGTATTTT. Amino acids: CASTPSWQGTDTQYF. The chain links TRBV2 to TRBJ2-3; D not resolved. Germline V gives CDR1 SNHLY, CDR2 FYNNEI. V lost 7 bases and J 1 base, leaving 15 bases between the germline ends. The CDR3 length is 15 residues.